This TCR beta chain was identified in a study of CD8 T cells in Susac syndrome. It was with random hexamers that 0.5 to 1 ug RNA was reverse transcribed. From the immunoSEQ multiplex PCR reads, TCRdb called clonotypes with MiXCR, one entry per CDR3 protein. Of 100,000 to 150,000 distinct CDR3 sequences listed, approximately 94% are singletons. Comment on this clonotype: Its antigen is not known.

This CDR3 contains 15 residues. The junction had 7 bases not matched to a gene; V was cut back by 2 bases and J by 2 bases. The germline gives CDR1 SGHDT, CDR2 YYEEEE. CD8+ and CD4+ T cells taken from blood had their TCR beta sequenced. General study points: By the study's own acknowledgment, its TCR sequencing and HLA analysis included relatively few individuals.

Sequencing was performed on CD4+ T cells from PBMCs. The chain is built from TRBV5-6 and TRBJ2-7; 7 bases map to TRBD2. This sequence was found in a human donor with multiple sclerosis. CDR3 sequence reads: CASSLTGGNTYEQYF. Here the CDR3 DNA reads TGTGCCAGCAGCTTAACGGGGGGTAATACCTACGAGCAGTACTTC.